This is a list of T cell receptor beta chains from one sample in a study of shared clonotypes between healthy human individuals. The protocol was immunoSEQ multiplex PCR, while the TCRdb copy is restricted to in-frame clones and leaves out a portion. The data contain about 980,000 clones, 60% to 85% of them singletons. Input material: memory CD4+ T cells sorted from blood. Receptors originate from a man aged 18 to 30 in good health. The CDR3 runs from the conserved cysteine through the conserved F or W. D genes are given only for firm matches. Where a row states a size, it is once, few, many or the class of an expanded clone; other rows omit it.

CDR3 protein: CASSWGGAVGEQYF
CDR3 DNA: TGTGCCAGCAGCTGGGGGGGAGCAGTGGGCGAGCAGTACTTC
J gene: TRBJ2-7
clone size: NA
V gene: TRBV5-4
D gene: TRBD2

CDR3 protein: CASARLSYEQYF
CDR3 DNA: TGTGCCAGCGCCAGGCTAAGCTACGAGCAGTACTTC
J gene: TRBJ2-7
clone size: NA
V gene: TRBV11-2
D gene: NA

CDR3 protein: CASSLIGSQGLNTGELFF
CDR3 DNA: TGTGCTAGCAGCTTAATTGGATCCCAGGGCCTGAACACCGGGGAGCTGTTTTTT
J gene: TRBJ2-2
clone size: NA
V gene: TRBV7-7
D gene: NA

CDR3 protein: CASSSISTGWNTEAFF
CDR3 DNA: TGTGCCAGCAGTTCTATCTCGACAGGGTGGAACACTGAAGCTTTCTTT
J gene: TRBJ1-1
clone size: NA
V gene: TRBV27
D gene: TRBD1

CDR3 protein: CASSIQGGGYTF
CDR3 DNA: TGTGCCAGTAGTATTCAGGGTGGCGGCTACACCTTC
J gene: TRBJ1-2
clone size: NA
V gene: TRBV19
D gene: NA

CDR3 protein: CASSIRSRGRRPGELFF
CDR3 DNA: TGTGCCAGTAGTATAAGGAGCAGGGGGCGAAGGCCCGGGGAGCTGTTTTTT
J gene: TRBJ2-2
clone size: NA
V gene: TRBV19
D gene: TRBD1

CDR3 protein: CASSRKPRGEGTEAFF
CDR3 DNA: TGCGCCAGCAGCAGAAAACCCAGGGGCGAAGGCACTGAAGCTTTCTTT
J gene: TRBJ1-1
clone size: NA
V gene: TRBV5-1
D gene: NA

CDR3 protein: CASTLGLLEQYF
CDR3 DNA: TGTGCCAGCACCTTGGGACTTCTCGAGCAGTACTTC
J gene: TRBJ2-7
clone size: many
V gene: TRBV6-1
D gene: NA

CDR3 protein: CASSLNGAQNTGELFF
CDR3 DNA: TGTGCCAGCAGCTTAAATGGGGCGCAGAACACCGGGGAGCTGTTTTTT
J gene: TRBJ2-2
clone size: NA
V gene: TRBV7-3
D gene: NA

CDR3 protein: CAISTGGWELFF
CDR3 DNA: TGTGCCATCTCGACAGGGGGCTGGGAGCTGTTTTTT
J gene: TRBJ2-2
clone size: NA
V gene: TRBV10-3
D gene: TRBD1

CDR3 protein: CAWRRDLASPLHF
CDR3 DNA: TGTGCCTGGAGAAGGGACTTGGCTTCACCCCTCCACTTT
J gene: TRBJ1-6
clone size: NA
V gene: TRBV30
D gene: NA

CDR3 protein: CASSQGPFQGVQETQYF
CDR3 DNA: TGTGCCAGCAGCCAAGGTCCCTTCCAGGGCGTCCAAGAGACCCAGTACTTC
J gene: TRBJ2-5
clone size: NA
V gene: TRBV5-4
D gene: NA

CDR3 protein: CASGLDLITDTQYF
CDR3 DNA: TGTGCTAGTGGTTTGGACCTGATTACAGATACGCAGTATTTT
J gene: TRBJ2-3
clone size: NA
V gene: TRBV12-5
D gene: NA

CDR3 protein: CASGFRSTIEKLFF
CDR3 DNA: TGTGCCAGTGGTTTCAGGAGCACTATTGAAAAACTGTTTTTT
J gene: TRBJ1-4
clone size: NA
V gene: TRBV27
D gene: NA

CDR3 protein: CASSSRLTGLSNQPQHF
CDR3 DNA: TGTGCCAGCAGTTCCCGTTTGACAGGGTTAAGCAATCAGCCCCAGCATTTT
J gene: TRBJ1-5
clone size: NA
V gene: TRBV5-6
D gene: TRBD1

CDR3 protein: CASRGSMAKNIQYF
CDR3 DNA: TGTGCCAGCAGGGGAAGTATGGCCAAAAACATTCAGTACTTC
J gene: TRBJ2-4
clone size: NA
V gene: TRBV11-2
D gene: NA

CDR3 protein: CASSQPLIPFWGGHYEQYF
CDR3 DNA: TGCGCCAGCAGTCAACCGCTAATCCCCTTTTGGGGAGGTCACTACGAGCAGTACTTC
J gene: TRBJ2-7
clone size: NA
V gene: TRBV23-1
D gene: NA

CDR3 protein: CASSQDSWSPLHF
CDR3 DNA: TGTGCCAGCAGCCAGGACAGTTGGTCACCCCTCCACTTT
J gene: TRBJ1-6
clone size: NA
V gene: TRBV6-1
D gene: NA

CDR3 protein: CASSDKWGTEAFF
CDR3 DNA: TGTGCCAGCAGTGATAAGTGGGGCACTGAAGCTTTCTTT
J gene: TRBJ1-1
clone size: NA
V gene: TRBV6-1
D gene: NA

CDR3 protein: CASSSPQRGGPNEQFF
CDR3 DNA: TGCGCCAGCAGCTCACCCCAGCGGGGGGGCCCCAATGAGCAGTTCTTC
J gene: TRBJ2-1
clone size: NA
V gene: TRBV5-1
D gene: TRBD2

CDR3 protein: CASSGETRRFDEQFF
CDR3 DNA: TGTGCCAGCAGCGGAGAGACTAGAAGGTTCGATGAGCAGTTCTTC
J gene: TRBJ2-1
clone size: few
V gene: TRBV9
D gene: NA

CDR3 protein: CATTLDYTGGEEQYF
CDR3 DNA: TGTGCCACCACCTTAGATTACACAGGGGGCGAAGAGCAGTACTTC
J gene: TRBJ2-7
clone size: NA
V gene: TRBV15
D gene: TRBD1

CDR3 protein: CASSLGLGNTGELFF
CDR3 DNA: TGTGCTAGCAGCTTAGGATTAGGGAACACCGGGGAGCTGTTTTTT
J gene: TRBJ2-2
clone size: NA
V gene: TRBV7-7
D gene: NA

CDR3 protein: CASSQAGVVFF
CDR3 DNA: TGTGCCAGCAGCCAAGCGGGGGTGGTGTTTTTT
J gene: TRBJ2-2
clone size: NA
V gene: TRBV14
D gene: NA

CDR3 protein: CASNDEGYTEAFF
CDR3 DNA: TGCGCCAGCAATGACGAGGGGTACACTGAAGCTTTCTTT
J gene: TRBJ1-1
clone size: NA
V gene: TRBV5-1
D gene: NA

CDR3 protein: CASSTSYEQYF
CDR3 DNA: TGTGCCAGCAGTACATCCTACGAGCAGTACTTC
J gene: TRBJ2-7
clone size: NA
V gene: TRBV6-6
D gene: NA

CDR3 protein: CASSPDRVLSGYTF
CDR3 DNA: TGTGCCAGCAGCCCCGACAGGGTATTGTCTGGCTACACCTTC
J gene: TRBJ1-2
clone size: NA
V gene: TRBV6-5
D gene: TRBD1

CDR3 protein: CASTGDRENSPLHF
CDR3 DNA: TGTGCCAGTACCGGCGACAGAGAGAATTCACCCCTCCACTTT
J gene: TRBJ1-6
clone size: NA
V gene: TRBV19
D gene: NA

CDR3 protein: CASQTGAQTQYF
CDR3 DNA: TGTGCCAGTCAGACAGGGGCGCAGACCCAGTACTTC
J gene: TRBJ2-5
clone size: NA
V gene: TRBV25-1
D gene: TRBD1

CDR3 protein: CAISGGTGTYTGELFF
CDR3 DNA: TGTGCCATCAGTGGTGGGACAGGCACATACACCGGGGAGCTGTTTTTT
J gene: TRBJ2-2
clone size: many
V gene: TRBV10-3
D gene: TRBD1

CDR3 protein: CASSEPGGAIYGYTF
CDR3 DNA: TGTGCCAGCAGCGAGCCCGGGGGGGCCATCTATGGCTACACCTTC
J gene: TRBJ1-2
clone size: NA
V gene: TRBV2
D gene: NA

CDR3 protein: CASSLGPGSYSYNEQFF
CDR3 DNA: TGTGCCAGCAGCTTAGGGCCGGGAAGTTACTCCTACAATGAGCAGTTCTTC
J gene: TRBJ2-1
clone size: once
V gene: TRBV11-2
D gene: NA

CDR3 protein: CANKAPSGRAYEGKRGTDTQYF
CDR3 DNA: TGTGCCAACAAAGCCCCTAGCGGGAGGGCCTATGAAGGTAAAAGAGGCACAGATACGCAGTATTTT
J gene: TRBJ2-3
clone size: NA
V gene: TRBV27
D gene: TRBD2

CDR3 protein: CASRRLAGDEQYF
CDR3 DNA: TGTGCCAGCAGACGACTAGCGGGAGACGAGCAGTACTTC
J gene: TRBJ2-7
clone size: NA
V gene: TRBV6-5
D gene: TRBD2

CDR3 protein: CASSLEQGTEQYF
CDR3 DNA: TGTGCCAGCAGCTTAGAGCAGGGCACGGAGCAGTACTTC
J gene: TRBJ2-7
clone size: many
V gene: TRBV7-2
D gene: NA

CDR3 protein: CASSARDAVSTEAFF
CDR3 DNA: TGCGCCAGCAGCGCCAGGGACGCGGTCAGCACTGAAGCTTTCTTT
J gene: TRBJ1-1
clone size: many
V gene: TRBV5-1
D gene: NA